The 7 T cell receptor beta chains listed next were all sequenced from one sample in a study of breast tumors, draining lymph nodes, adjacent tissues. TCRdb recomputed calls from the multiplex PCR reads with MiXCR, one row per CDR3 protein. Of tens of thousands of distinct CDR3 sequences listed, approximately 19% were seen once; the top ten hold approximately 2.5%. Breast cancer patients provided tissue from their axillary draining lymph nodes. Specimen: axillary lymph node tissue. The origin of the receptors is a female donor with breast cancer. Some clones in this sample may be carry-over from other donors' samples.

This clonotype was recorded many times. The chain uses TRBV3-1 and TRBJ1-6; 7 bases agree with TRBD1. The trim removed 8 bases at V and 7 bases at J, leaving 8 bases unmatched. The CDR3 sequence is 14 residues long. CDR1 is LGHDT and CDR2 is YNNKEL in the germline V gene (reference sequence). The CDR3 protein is CASAKTGTNSPLHF. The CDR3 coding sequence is TGTGCCAGCGCAAAGACAGGGACAAATTCACCCCTCCACTTT.

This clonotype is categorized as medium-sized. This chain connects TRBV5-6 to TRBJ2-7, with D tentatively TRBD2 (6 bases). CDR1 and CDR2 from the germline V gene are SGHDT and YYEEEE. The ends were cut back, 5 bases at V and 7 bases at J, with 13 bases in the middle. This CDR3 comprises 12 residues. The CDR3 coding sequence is TGTGCCAGCAGAGGTCTGGGGAGGGAGCAGTACTTC. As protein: CASRGLGREQYF.

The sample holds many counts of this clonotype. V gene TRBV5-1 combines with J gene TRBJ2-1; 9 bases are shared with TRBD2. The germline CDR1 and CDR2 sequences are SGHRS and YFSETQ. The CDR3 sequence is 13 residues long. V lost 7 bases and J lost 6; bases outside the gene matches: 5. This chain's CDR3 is CASSSGNGNEQFF. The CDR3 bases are TGCGCCAGCTCTAGCGGGAATGGCAATGAGCAGTTCTTC.

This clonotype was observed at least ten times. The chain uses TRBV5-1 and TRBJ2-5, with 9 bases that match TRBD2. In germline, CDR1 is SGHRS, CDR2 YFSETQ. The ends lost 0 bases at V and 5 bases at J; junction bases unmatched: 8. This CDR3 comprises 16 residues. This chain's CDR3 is CASSLAGAGGPETQYF. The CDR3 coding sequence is TGCGCCAGCAGCTTGGCCGGAGCGGGGGGCCCCGAGACCCAGTACTTC.

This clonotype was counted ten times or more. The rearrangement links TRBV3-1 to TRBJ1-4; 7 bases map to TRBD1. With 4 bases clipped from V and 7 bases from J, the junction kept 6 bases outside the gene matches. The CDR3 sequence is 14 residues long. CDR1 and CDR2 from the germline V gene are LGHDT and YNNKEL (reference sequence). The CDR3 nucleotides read TGTGCCAGCAGCCGACGACAGGGCTCTGAAAAACTGTTTTTT. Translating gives CASSRRQGSEKLFF.

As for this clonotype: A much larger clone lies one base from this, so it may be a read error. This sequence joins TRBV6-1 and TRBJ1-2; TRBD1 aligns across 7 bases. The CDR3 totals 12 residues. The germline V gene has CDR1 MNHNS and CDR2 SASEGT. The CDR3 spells CVSTRGSYGYTF. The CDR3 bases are TGTGTCAGCACCAGGGGGTCCTATGGCTACACCTTC.

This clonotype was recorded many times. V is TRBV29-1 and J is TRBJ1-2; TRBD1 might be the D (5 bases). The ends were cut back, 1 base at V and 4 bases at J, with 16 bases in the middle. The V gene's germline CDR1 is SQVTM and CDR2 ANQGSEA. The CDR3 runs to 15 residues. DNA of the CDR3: TGCAGCGTTGAAGCCCAGGGACGTTCTAGCTATGGCTACACCTTC. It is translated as CSVEAQGRSSYGYTF. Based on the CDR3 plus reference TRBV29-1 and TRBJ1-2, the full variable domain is SAVISQKPSRDICQRGTSLTIQCQVDSQVTMMFWYRQQPGQSLTLIATANQGSEATYESGFVIDKFPISRPNLTFSTLTVSNMSPEDSSIYLCSVEAQGRSSYGYTFGSGTRLTVV.